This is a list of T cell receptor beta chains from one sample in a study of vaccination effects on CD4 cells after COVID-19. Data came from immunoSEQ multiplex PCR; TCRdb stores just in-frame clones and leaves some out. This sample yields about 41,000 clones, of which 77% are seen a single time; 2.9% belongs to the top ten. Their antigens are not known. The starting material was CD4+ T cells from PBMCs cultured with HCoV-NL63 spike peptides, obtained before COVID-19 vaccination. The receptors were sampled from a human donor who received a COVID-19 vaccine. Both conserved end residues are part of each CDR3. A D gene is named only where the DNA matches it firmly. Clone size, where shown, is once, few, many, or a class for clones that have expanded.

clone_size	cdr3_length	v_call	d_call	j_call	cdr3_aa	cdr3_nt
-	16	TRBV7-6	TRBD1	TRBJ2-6	CASSPTGASGANVLTF	TGTGCCAGCAGCCCGACAGGGGCGTCTGGGGCCAACGTCCTGACTTTC
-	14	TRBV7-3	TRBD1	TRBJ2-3	CASSPDRVADTQYF	TGTGCCAGCAGCCCCGACAGGGTGGCAGATACGCAGTATTTT
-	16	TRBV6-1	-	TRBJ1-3	CASSDPGPGGGNTIYF	TGTGCCAGCAGTGATCCCGGCCCCGGGGGCGGAAACACCATATATTTT
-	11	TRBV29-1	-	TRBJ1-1	CSAESNREAFF	TGCAGCGCCGAATCAAACAGGGAAGCTTTCTTT
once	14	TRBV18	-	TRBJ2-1	CASSLTGTENEQFF	TGTGCCAGCTCCCTAACCGGGACGGAGAATGAGCAGTTCTTC
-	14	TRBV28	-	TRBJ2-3	CASSPGGQTDTQYF	TGTGCCAGCAGCCCCGGAGGACAGACAGATACGCAGTATTTT
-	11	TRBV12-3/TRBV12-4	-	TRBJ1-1	CASSRRAEAFF	TGTGCCAGCAGTCGAAGGGCTGAAGCTTTCTTT
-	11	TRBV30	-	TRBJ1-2	CAYSMNYGYTF	TGTGCCTACTCAATGAACTATGGCTACACCTTC
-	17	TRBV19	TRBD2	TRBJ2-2	CASAPSWGTTKSGELFF	TGTGCCAGTGCTCCCTCGTGGGGGACTACAAAAAGCGGGGAGCTGTTTTTT
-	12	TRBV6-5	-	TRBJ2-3	CASAISTDTQYF	TGTGCCAGCGCAATCAGCACAGATACGCAGTATTTT
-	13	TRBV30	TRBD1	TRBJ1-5	CAWSATGEQPQHF	TGTGCCTGGAGTGCGACAGGGGAACAGCCCCAGCATTTT
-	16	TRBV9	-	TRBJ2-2	CASSVSRESNTGELFF	TGTGCCAGCAGCGTTAGCAGGGAATCGAACACCGGGGAGCTGTTTTTT
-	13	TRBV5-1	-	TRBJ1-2	CASSSQGTYGYTF	TGCGCCAGCAGCTCCCAGGGGACGTATGGCTACACCTTC
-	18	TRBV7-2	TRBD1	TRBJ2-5	CASSLRDRGRRGQETQYF	TGTGCCAGCAGCTTACGGGACAGGGGACGTCGAGGGCAAGAGACCCAGTACTTC
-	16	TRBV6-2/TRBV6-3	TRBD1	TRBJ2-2	CASSPSGQGISGELFF	TGTGCCAGCAGTCCCTCCGGACAGGGGATTTCAGGGGAGCTGTTTTTT
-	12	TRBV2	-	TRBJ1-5	CASRGDYQPQHF	TGTGCCAGCAGGGGGGATTATCAGCCCCAGCATTTT
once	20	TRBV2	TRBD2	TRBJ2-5	CASSVRTSGGAFAWKETQYF	TGTGCCAGCAGTGTACGGACTAGCGGGGGGGCGTTCGCGTGGAAAGAGACCCAGTACTTC
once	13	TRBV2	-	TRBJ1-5	CATGQFSNQPQHF	TGTGCCACAGGCCAATTTAGCAATCAGCCCCAGCATTTT
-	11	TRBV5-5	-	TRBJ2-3	CASSSSDTQYF	TGTGCCAGCAGCTCCTCAGATACGCAGTATTTT
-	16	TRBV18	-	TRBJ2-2	CASSPAGQKNTGELFF	TGTGCCAGCTCACCGGCGGGACAGAAGAACACCGGGGAGCTGTTTTTT
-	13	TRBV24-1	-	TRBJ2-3	CATSDSGVDTQYF	TGTGCCACCAGTGACTCAGGGGTAGATACGCAGTATTTT
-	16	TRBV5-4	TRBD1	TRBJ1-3	CASSLGTGETGNTIYF	TGTGCCAGCAGCTTGGGCACAGGGGAAACTGGAAACACCATATATTTT
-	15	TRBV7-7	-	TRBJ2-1	CASSHDSSIYNEQFF	TGTGCCAGCAGCCACGACAGTAGTATCTACAATGAGCAGTTCTTC
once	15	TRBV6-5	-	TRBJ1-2	CASSYTYQSNYGYTF	TGTGCCAGCAGTTATACATACCAGTCTAACTATGGCTACACCTTC
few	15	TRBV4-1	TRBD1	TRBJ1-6	CASSQEGTAPTPLHF	TGCGCCAGCAGCCAAGAAGGGACAGCACCAACACCCCTCCACTTT
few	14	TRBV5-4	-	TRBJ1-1	CASSLDGGNTEAFF	TGTGCCAGCAGCTTGGACGGGGGGAACACTGAAGCTTTCTTT
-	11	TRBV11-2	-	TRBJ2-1	CASSLALEQFF	TGTGCCAGCAGCTTAGCCCTTGAGCAGTTCTTC
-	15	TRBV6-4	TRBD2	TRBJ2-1	CASSALAGGYNEQFF	TGTGCCAGCAGTGCGCTAGCGGGGGGCTACAATGAGCAGTTCTTC
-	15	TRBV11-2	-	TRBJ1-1	CASSLTEQTNTEAFF	TGTGCCAGCAGCTTAACCGAACAGACGAACACTGAAGCTTTCTTT
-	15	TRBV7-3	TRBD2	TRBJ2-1	CASSAGAGAYNEQFF	TGTGCCAGCAGCGCCGGGGCGGGGGCCTACAATGAGCAGTTCTTC
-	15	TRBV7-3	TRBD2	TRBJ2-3	CASSLTSGGTDTQYF	TGTGCCAGCAGCCTGACTAGCGGGGGCACAGATACGCAGTATTTT
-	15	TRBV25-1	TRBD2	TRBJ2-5	CASSDAGGEGETQYF	TGTGCCAGCAGTGATGCCGGGGGGGAGGGCGAGACCCAGTACTTC
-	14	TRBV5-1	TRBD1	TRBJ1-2	CASSTGQGPGGYTF	TGCGCCAGCAGCACCGGACAGGGGCCGGGGGGCTACACCTTC
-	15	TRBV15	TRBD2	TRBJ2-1	CATSRDPGGANEQFF	TGTGCCACCAGCAGAGATCCGGGGGGGGCCAATGAGCAGTTCTTC
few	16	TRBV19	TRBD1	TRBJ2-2	CASSPGQGANTGELFF	TGTGCCAGTAGTCCGGGACAGGGTGCGAACACCGGGGAGCTGTTTTTT
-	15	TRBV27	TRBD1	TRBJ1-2	CASRRTGVRGNGYTF	TGTGCCAGCAGAAGGACAGGGGTGAGGGGGAATGGCTACACCTTC
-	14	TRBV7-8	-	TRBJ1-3	CASRDVGLGNTIYF	TGTGCCAGTCGCGACGTAGGTCTCGGGAACACCATATATTTT
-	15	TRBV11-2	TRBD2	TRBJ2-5	CASKLQRGEGETQYF	TGTGCCAGCAAATTACAGCGGGGGGAAGGAGAGACCCAGTACTTC
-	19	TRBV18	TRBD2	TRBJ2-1	CASSPPLGGAISSYNEQFF	TGTGCCAGCTCACCACCTCTCGGGGGGGCGATTAGCTCCTACAATGAGCAGTTCTTC
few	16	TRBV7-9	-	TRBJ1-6	CASSLIWGSRESPLHF	TGTGCCAGCAGCTTAATATGGGGGAGTCGGGAATCACCCCTCCACTTT
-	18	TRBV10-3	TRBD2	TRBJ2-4	CAISESPAGGLAKNIQYF	TGTGCCATCAGTGAGTCCCCTGCGGGGGGACTAGCCAAAAACATTCAGTACTTC
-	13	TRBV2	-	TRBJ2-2	CASTPDGGWELFF	TGTGCCAGCACCCCGGACGGGGGTTGGGAGCTGTTTTTT
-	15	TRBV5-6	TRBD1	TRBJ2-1	CASSKLGTGGNEQFF	TGTGCCAGCAGCAAACTCGGGACAGGGGGCAATGAGCAGTTCTTC
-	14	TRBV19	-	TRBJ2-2	CASSLEGYTGELFF	TGTGCCAGTAGTTTGGAAGGGTACACCGGGGAGCTGTTTTTT
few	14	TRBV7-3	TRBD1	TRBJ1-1	CASSLKGGQGKAFF	TGTGCCAGCAGCTTAAAGGGCGGACAGGGAAAGGCTTTCTTT
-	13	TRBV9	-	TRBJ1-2	CASSPSGAYGYTF	TGTGCCAGCAGTCCATCAGGGGCTTATGGCTACACCTTC
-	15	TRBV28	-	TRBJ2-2	CASSFASGWSGELFF	TGTGCCAGCAGTTTCGCTTCCGGATGGTCCGGGGAGCTGTTTTTT
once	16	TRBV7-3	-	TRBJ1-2	CASSPRTGDSAYGYTF	TGTGCCAGCAGCCCGAGAACGGGGGATAGTGCCTATGGCTACACCTTC
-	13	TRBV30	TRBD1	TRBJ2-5	CAWSRGLGETQYF	TGTGCCTGGAGTAGGGGGCTCGGGGAGACCCAGTACTTC
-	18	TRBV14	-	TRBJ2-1	CASSPTFSAREFVNEQFF	TGTGCCAGCAGCCCTACTTTTTCAGCCAGGGAATTTGTTAATGAGCAGTTCTTC
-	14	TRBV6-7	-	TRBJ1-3	CASRHRVSGNTIYF	TGTGCCAGCAGACACAGGGTTTCTGGAAACACCATATATTTT
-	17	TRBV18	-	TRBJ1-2	CASSLRDISTANYGYTF	TGTGCCAGCTCGCTCCGGGACATATCAACAGCTAACTATGGCTACACCTTC
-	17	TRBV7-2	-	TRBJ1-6	CASSLVLVATRWSPLHF	TGTGCCAGCAGCTTAGTTCTGGTGGCAACTCGTTGGTCACCCCTCCACTTT
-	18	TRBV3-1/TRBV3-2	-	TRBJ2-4	CASSPCRGWSLAKNIQYF	TGTGCCAGCAGCCCCTGCCGGGGTTGGAGCCTAGCCAAAAACATTCAGTACTTC
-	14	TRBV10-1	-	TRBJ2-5	CASSRTGGELTQYF	TGCGCCAGCAGTAGGACTGGGGGAGAATTGACCCAGTACTTC
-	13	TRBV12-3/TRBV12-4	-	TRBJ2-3	CASNKQGPDTQYF	TGTGCCAGCAACAAACAGGGCCCAGATACGCAGTATTTT
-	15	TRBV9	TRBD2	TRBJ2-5	CASSVGLRGEETQYF	TGTGCCAGCAGCGTAGGGTTGCGGGGGGAAGAGACCCAGTACTTC
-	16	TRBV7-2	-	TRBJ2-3	CASSLVGGLSTDTQYF	TGTGCCAGCAGCTTAGTTGGGGGACTCAGCACAGATACGCAGTATTTT
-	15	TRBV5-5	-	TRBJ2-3	CASSPPGTKADTQYF	TGTGCCAGCAGCCCGCCGGGAACGAAGGCAGATACGCAGTATTTT
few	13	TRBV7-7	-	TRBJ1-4	CASSAGQNEKLFF	TGTGCCAGCAGCGCCGGGCAGAATGAAAAACTGTTTTTT